What follows is one T cell receptor beta chain and its context. Its matching antigen is unknown. Preparation of TCR beta libraries was done by quantitative 5'-RACE with molecular barcodes. MiXCR, run by TCRdb on the 5' RACE reads, gives a single entry per CDR3 protein. This table has under 550,000 distinct CDR3 sequences, roughly a quarter appearing once. The data belong to a study of CD8 T cells in ankylosing spondylitis. Notes on the study in general: Disease-linked clones bore a CD8+ phenotype, appearing relatively rarely in peripheral blood. About 8 highly homologous variants formed a TCR beta motif that appeared characteristic of ankylosing spondylitis blood. Researchers reportedly found disease-linked clones significantly enriched in matched ankylosing spondylitis synovial fluid.

V was pared by 4 bases and J by 3 bases, with 10 bases of the junction left unmatched. This CDR3 region has 15 residues. CDR1 is DFQATT, CDR2 SNEGSKA, per germline (reference sequence). The sequence was obtained from a male donor with ankylosing spondylitis. Sequenced material: blood, either unsorted or a sorted T cell fraction (not recorded which). The chain couples TRBV20-1 to TRBJ2-3; 7 positions agree with TRBD2. CDR3 nucleotides: TGCAGTGCTACTGGCGGGCGGGAGTTTACAGATACGCAGTATTTT. It encodes CSATGGREFTDTQYF.